This T cell receptor beta chain was sequenced during a study of control samples from healthy donors and cancer patients. TCRdb keeps only in-frame clones here, not all; method: immunoSEQ multiplex PCR. The repertoire has tens of thousands of clones, about nine tenths of them found once; the top ten carry roughly 8.9%. The CDR3 is made up of 19 amino acids. V gave up 5 bases and J gave up 5 bases; unmatched junction bases: 19. The germline V gene has CDR1 SGHTA and CDR2 FQGTGA. The chain is built from TRBV7-3 and TRBJ2-2, with TRBD2 identical over 8 bases. Source material: PBMCs. The receptor was isolated from a woman aged 45-59 years with colorectal cancer. The CDR3 region is CASSPLTMTSARPTGELFF. The CDR3 region has the DNA TGTGCCAGCAGCCCTCTAACCATGACTAGCGCAAGACCTACCGGGGAGCTGTTTTTT.